What follows are 7 T cell receptor beta chains derived from one specimen sequenced in a study of Ad26.COV2.S vaccination and SARS-CoV-2 variants. Sequenced by immunoSEQ multiplex PCR; TCRdb stores in-frame clones only, minus some. The sample contains some 640,000 clones, roughly 90% of which appear only once. The sample's treatment: about 20 received Ad26.COV2.S at low or high dose, single or two shots; five or six received placebo; per-sample allocation not given. Specimens were obtained on day 63 following the first vaccine or placebo injection. The sequencing here drew on peripheral blood, taken in a trial of Ad26.COV2.S vaccine versus placebo. All receptors come from a person between 18 and 59 years old who received the Ad26.COV2.S COVID-19 vaccine or a placebo.

The chain links TRBV19 to TRBJ2-3; 7 bases match TRBD1. Trimming removed 4 bases from V and 4 bases from J; junction bases left unmatched: 11. Germline loops: CDR1 LNHDA, CDR2 SQIVND (reference sequence). The CDR3 runs 16 residues. The CDR3 region has the DNA TGTGCCAGTAGTACGCGGACAGGATTCCGGTCAGATACGCAGTATTTT. Translated, it gives CASSTRTGFRSDTQYF. The whole variable domain, filled in from reference TRBV19 and TRBJ2-3, reads DGGITQSPKYLFRKEGQNVTLSCEQNLNHDAMYWYRQDPGQGLRLIYYSQIVNDFQKGDIAEGYSVSREKKESFPLTVTSAQKNPTAFYLCASSTRTGFRSDTQYFGPGTRLTVL.

The gene calls are TRBV15 and TRBJ2-1, with TRBD2 matching 10 bases. The CDR3 covers 16 residues. After removal of 0 bases from V and 7 bases from J, the junction contained 6 bases not matched to a gene. CDR1 is LNHNV and CDR2 is YYDKDF in the germline V gene (reference sequence). The CDR3 sequence: CATSRDRASGSNEQFF. The CDR3 nucleotides are TGTGCCACCAGCAGAGATCGTGCTAGCGGGAGTAATGAGCAGTTCTTC. The full variable domain, its missing parts supplied by reference TRBV15 and TRBJ2-1, is DAMVIQNPRYQVTQFGKPVTLSCSQTLNHNVMYWYQQKSSQAPKLLFHYYDKDFNNEADTPDNFQSRRPNTSFCFLDIRSPGLGDTAMYLCATSRDRASGSNEQFFGPGTRLTVL.

This clone was seen once. The rearrangement links TRBV7-2 to TRBJ2-7; TRBD2 might be the D (5 bases). The CDR3 consists of 14 residues. Trimming shortened V by 4 bases and J by 3 bases, and 13 bases separated the two germline ends. Per germline, CDR1 SGHTA and CDR2 FQGNSA. The CDR3 DNA reads TGTGCCAGCAGCTCGGGAACTGAGAACTACGAGCAGTACTTC. Encoded protein: CASSSGTENYEQYF.

This clone was seen ten or more times. V is TRBV6-2 or TRBV6-3 and J is TRBJ2-2, with D perhaps matching TRBD1 or TRBD2 (5 bases each). This CDR3 region has 15 residues. The V end lost 5 bases, the J end lost 3 bases, and 13 bases lay between the germline ends. Looked up from germline, CDR1 is MNHEY and CDR2 is SVGEGT. The CDR3 loop reads CASSVRGRYTGELFF. The CDR3 nucleotides are TGTGCCAGCAGTGTTCGGGGCAGGTACACCGGGGAGCTGTTTTTT.

The gene calls are TRBV20-1 and TRBJ2-1; the D is unclear. The CDR3 extends over 16 amino acids. Germline V gene lookup returns CDR1 DFQATT and CDR2 SNEGSKA (reference sequence). V was shortened by 3 bases and J by 3 bases, with 18 bases between the two germline ends. Here the CDR3 DNA reads TGCAGTGCTAGTCGAACAGCCTTATCTGGCTACAATGAGCAGTTCTTC. It yields the protein CSASRTALSGYNEQFF.

The chain has TRBV15 and TRBJ2-7, with 12 bases fitting TRBD1. Germline V CDR1 and CDR2: LNHNV, YYDKDF (reference sequence). Unmatched junction bases numbered 2, after V lost 5 bases and J lost 6 bases. The CDR3 covers 13 residues. The CDR3 coding sequence is TGTGCCACCAGCGGGACAGGGGGCTCCGAGCAGTACTTC. Translated, it gives CATSGTGGSEQYF.

The chain carries TRBV24-1 and TRBJ2-2; 7 positions match TRBD2. J was trimmed by 4 bases and V by 9 bases; bases with no gene match: 4. The CDR3 sequence is 13 residues long. Germline assignment: CDR1 KGHDR and CDR2 SFDVKD. The CDR3 sequence is CATGGDGTGELFF. For the CDR3, the DNA is TGTGCCACCGGGGGGGACGGCACCGGGGAGCTGTTTTTT.